In its sample, the clone carrying this TCR beta chain was seen many times. Its antigen is currently unknown. This record belongs to a study of Graves' ophthalmopathy and Graves' hyperthyroidism. Findings of the study overall: Clonotypes were expanded in thyroid at above 0.001 frequency, and most also appeared in blood.

Germline CDR1 reads SGHRS; CDR2 reads YFSETQ. With 6 bases removed from V and 7 bases from J, the gap between germline ends came to 13 bases. This CDR3 is 12 amino acids long. The evidence that diagnosis relied on was clinical symptoms, serum thyroxine, TRAb, thyroid ultrasound and orbital computed tomography. The TCR beta CDR3 regions underwent amplification from RNA transcripts. RT-PCR was first run with HTBI primers, then multiplex PCR in a second round. Each CDR3 protein is one row after TCRdb ran MiXCR on the multiplex PCR reads. The sample yields fewer than 400,000 distinct CDR3 sequences, roughly 18% seen once.

The receptor comes from a woman under 30 with Graves' ophthalmopathy. This chain links TRBV5-1 with TRBJ1-2, with a possible D match to TRBD1 (6 bases). Input material: peripheral blood. CDR3 sequence reads: CASTLSGAGYTF. In DNA, the CDR3 is TGCGCCAGCACCCTGTCAGGGGCTGGCTACACCTTC.